This paragraph covers one T cell receptor (beta chain) sequence. Its antigen remains unidentified. J gave up 10 bases and V 8 bases, and 9 bases lay outside the gene matches. Per the germline V gene, CDR1 is SGHRS and CDR2 is YFSETQ. The CDR3 contains 15 residues. Primers for the PCR totalled 60 Vbeta and 13 Jbeta. As processed by the authors: As a later analysis found, there were 78 million or so unique TCR beta chains, of which roughly 11 million were shared. This table comes from immunoSEQ multiplex PCR, and its TCRdb copy is limited to in-frame clones, with some not included. V, J and clone size are taken as reported in that table, and D and trimming were inferred from the DNA itself. In the table there are some 110,000 clones, about 80% of which are singletons. These data come from a study of cytomegalovirus exposure and HLA in healthy donors. As for the study in general: There were tens of millions of unique TCRs (from HLA-typed donors) in an early data release.

Study-wide findings and caveats: It was 160 or so TCR beta chains that were listed as cytomegalovirus-associated. A link between a missense DCLRE1C variant and TCR beta V- and J-gene trimming emerged from a later analysis.

Sequenced sample: PBMCs. The V and J genes are TRBV5-1 and TRBJ2-1, with TRBD2 matching over 16 bases. The TCR sequence derives from a middle-aged man in good health and CMV-seronegative. The DNA of the CDR3 is TGCGCCAGTGGGACTAGCGGGGGGGCCGTAGGCGAGCAGTTCTTC. It is translated as CASGTSGGAVGEQFF.